This T cell receptor beta chain was captured in a study of cytomegalovirus exposure and HLA in healthy donors. In the study overall: Genotyping of some 390 donors showed that 80% to 85% belonged to the Caucasian-associated ancestry cluster. Whole-study results and caveats: Cytomegalovirus status was reportedly diagnosed by the classifier with high specificity and sensitivity. Analyzed later, most CMV-associated TCR beta chains appeared HLA-restricted. Being productive about 90% or about 30% of the time was typical of most TCR beta V segments in an earlier analysis.

In regard to this clone: Its antigen is still unknown.

The study ran its PCR with 60 Vbeta and 13 Jbeta primers. Sequencing was performed with immunoSEQ multiplex PCR; in TCRdb, only in-frame clones are kept and a portion is missing. Counted here are about 90,000 clones, around 76% occurring once; the ten biggest clones make up roughly 19%. Material: PBMCs. The clonotype was recovered from a woman aged 55-70 years in good health and CMV-seropositive.

Written as DNA, the CDR3 is TGTGCCAGCAGCGACACAGGGGTCCGAGAGACCCAGTACTTC. Its protein product is CASSDTGVRETQYF. The chain combines TRBV5-6 with TRBJ2-5; 7 nucleotides align to TRBD1. V dropped 4 bases and J dropped 4; count of bases not matched to a gene: 7. This CDR3 has 14 residues. Germline CDR1 reads SGHDT; CDR2 reads YYEEEE.